This T cell receptor beta chain was retrieved from a study of cytomegalovirus exposure and HLA in healthy donors. A single count supports this clone. Its antigen is still unknown. The PCR employed 60 Vbeta primers together with 13 Jbeta primers. Libraries were prepared by immunoSEQ multiplex PCR; TCRdb keeps only in-frame clonotypes and omits some of them. In the table there are tens of thousands of clones, just under 80% of which are singletons. General study points: Overall, roughly 170 TCR beta chains were annotated as cytomegalovirus-associated.

Trimming shortened V by 6 bases and J by 3 bases, and 14 bases separated the two germline ends. Germline V CDR1 and CDR2: MNHEY, SMNVEV (reference sequence). The CDR3 consists of 14 residues. The chain carries TRBV27 and TRBJ1-2; tentatively, D is TRBD1 (6 bases). The sequencing sample was made of PBMCs. The receptor comes from a male donor in good health and CMV-seropositive. The CDR3: CASSARGAHYGYTF. CDR3 bases: TGTGCCAGCAGCGCCCGGGGGGCGCACTATGGCTACACCTTC.